The rows below give T cell receptor beta chains drawn from one sample of a study of blood T cell repertoires in COVID-19. Generated by immunoSEQ multiplex PCR, the TCRdb table keeps only in-frame clones and is missing some. The sample has tens of thousands of clones; approximately 82% are singletons. Sequencing was done on a sample of peripheral blood. Receptors originate from a woman aged 80 or older with acute or convalescent COVID-19. The CDR3 runs from the conserved cysteine through the conserved F or W. A D gene is named only where the DNA matches it firmly. Some rows mark clone size as missing; the rest say once, few, many or name a class of expanded clone.

j_call: TRBJ1-3; d_call: NA; clone_size: once; v_call: TRBV3-1/TRBV3-2; cdr3_nt: TGTGCCAGCAGCCAAGTTCAACAAACTGGAAACACCATATATTTT; cdr3_aa: CASSQVQQTGNTIYF
j_call: TRBJ2-5; d_call: NA; clone_size: NA; v_call: TRBV14; cdr3_nt: TGTGCCAGCAGCCAAGGGGCCGGGTCCGGAGGGACCCAGTACTTC; cdr3_aa: CASSQGAGSGGTQYF
j_call: TRBJ2-5; d_call: TRBD1; clone_size: NA; v_call: TRBV5-1; cdr3_nt: TGCGCCAGCAGCCCAGGGGGCTGGTACCAAGAGACCCAGTACTTC; cdr3_aa: CASSPGGWYQETQYF
j_call: TRBJ2-5; d_call: TRBD1; clone_size: NA; v_call: TRBV5-1; cdr3_nt: TGCGCCAGCAGCTGGCAGGGGGACCAAGAGACCCAGTACTTC; cdr3_aa: CASSWQGDQETQYF
j_call: TRBJ2-3; d_call: TRBD1; clone_size: NA; v_call: TRBV5-1; cdr3_nt: TGCGCCAGTAAAACAGGGGCCAGCACAGATACGCAGTATTTT; cdr3_aa: CASKTGASTDTQYF
j_call: TRBJ1-1; d_call: TRBD1; clone_size: NA; v_call: TRBV10-3; cdr3_nt: TGTGCCATCAGTGAGGACAGGGACACTGAAGCTTTCTTT; cdr3_aa: CAISEDRDTEAFF
j_call: TRBJ1-5; d_call: TRBD1; clone_size: NA; v_call: TRBV28; cdr3_nt: TGTGCCAGCAGTAGGACAGGGGCTAGCAATCAGCCCCAGCATTTT; cdr3_aa: CASSRTGASNQPQHF
j_call: TRBJ2-5; d_call: TRBD1; clone_size: NA; v_call: TRBV18; cdr3_nt: TGTGCCAGCTCACCACGGTCCGCCGGACAGGGTCAAGAGACCCAGTACTTC; cdr3_aa: CASSPRSAGQGQETQYF
j_call: TRBJ1-1; d_call: TRBD1; clone_size: NA; v_call: TRBV6-1; cdr3_nt: TGTGCCAGCACAGGGACAGGGGGCACTGAAGCTTTCTTT; cdr3_aa: CASTGTGGTEAFF
j_call: TRBJ2-7; d_call: TRBD2; clone_size: NA; v_call: TRBV5-1; cdr3_nt: TGCGCCAGCAGCTTGGATTCCCTAGCGGGGGGCGAGCAGTACTTC; cdr3_aa: CASSLDSLAGGEQYF
j_call: TRBJ2-3; d_call: NA; clone_size: NA; v_call: TRBV10-3; cdr3_nt: TGTGCCATCAGGACTCGCACAGATACGCAGTATTTT; cdr3_aa: CAIRTRTDTQYF
j_call: TRBJ2-1; d_call: TRBD2; clone_size: NA; v_call: TRBV20-1; cdr3_nt: TGCAGTGCTAGTTCTAGCGGAAATTACAATGAGCAGTTCTTC; cdr3_aa: CSASSSGNYNEQFF
j_call: TRBJ2-2; d_call: NA; clone_size: NA; v_call: TRBV3-1/TRBV3-2; cdr3_nt: TGTGCCAGCAGACAAGCCTCTGGGGGCCCCGGGGAGCTGTTTTTT; cdr3_aa: CASRQASGGPGELFF
j_call: TRBJ2-3; d_call: TRBD1; clone_size: NA; v_call: TRBV6-5; cdr3_nt: TGTGCCAGCAACTTTCGGACAGGGTCAGGAGATACGCAGTATTTT; cdr3_aa: CASNFRTGSGDTQYF
j_call: TRBJ2-5; d_call: TRBD2; clone_size: NA; v_call: TRBV7-6; cdr3_nt: TGTGCCAGCAGCTTAGGAGCTTCTAGCGGGCCCCAAGAGACCCAGTACTTC; cdr3_aa: CASSLGASSGPQETQYF
j_call: TRBJ1-5; d_call: NA; clone_size: NA; v_call: TRBV7-8; cdr3_nt: TGTGCCAGCAGCTCTACTTCGAATCAGCCCCAGCATTTT; cdr3_aa: CASSSTSNQPQHF
j_call: TRBJ1-4; d_call: TRBD1; clone_size: NA; v_call: TRBV11-2; cdr3_nt: TGTGCCAGCGGGACAGGGGGTAATGAAAAACTGTTTTTT; cdr3_aa: CASGTGGNEKLFF
j_call: TRBJ2-7; d_call: NA; clone_size: NA; v_call: TRBV4-1; cdr3_nt: TGCGCCAGCAGCCAAGATAAGGACAGCCCCTACGAGCAGTACTTC; cdr3_aa: CASSQDKDSPYEQYF
j_call: TRBJ1-5; d_call: NA; clone_size: NA; v_call: TRBV4-1; cdr3_nt: TGCGCCAGCAGCCATCTAAGCAATCAGCCCCAGCATTTT; cdr3_aa: CASSHLSNQPQHF
j_call: TRBJ1-3; d_call: NA; clone_size: NA; v_call: TRBV27; cdr3_nt: TGTGCCAGCAGTCGGACAGCTGGAAACACCATATATTTT; cdr3_aa: CASSRTAGNTIYF
j_call: TRBJ2-3; d_call: NA; clone_size: NA; v_call: TRBV5-1; cdr3_nt: TGCGCCAGCAGCATACGCCGTACAGGTACTTCCTTCACAGATACGCAGTATTTT; cdr3_aa: CASSIRRTGTSFTDTQYF
j_call: TRBJ2-2; d_call: TRBD2; clone_size: NA; v_call: TRBV10-2; cdr3_nt: TGCGCCAGCAGTGAGTTAGCAGCGGGGTTCGGCGGGGAGCTGTTTTTT; cdr3_aa: CASSELAAGFGGELFF
j_call: TRBJ2-7; d_call: TRBD1; clone_size: NA; v_call: TRBV4-1; cdr3_nt: TGCGCCAGCAGCCACTTAACAGGGGGCGCATCTCCTAGGCCGTACGAGCAGTACTTC; cdr3_aa: CASSHLTGGASPRPYEQYF
j_call: TRBJ2-6; d_call: TRBD1; clone_size: NA; v_call: TRBV19; cdr3_nt: TGTGCCAGTAGTCCTGGGACAGGCTCCAGCTCTGGGGCCAACGTCCTGACTTTC; cdr3_aa: CASSPGTGSSSGANVLTF
j_call: TRBJ1-1; d_call: NA; clone_size: NA; v_call: TRBV7-9; cdr3_nt: TGTGCCAGCAGCTTAGTTTCCCTCCGAGGAAACACTGAAGCTTTCTTT; cdr3_aa: CASSLVSLRGNTEAFF
j_call: TRBJ1-2; d_call: NA; clone_size: few; v_call: TRBV5-8; cdr3_nt: TGTGCCAGCGTTCTTTGGGGGGAATCTGGCTACACCTTC; cdr3_aa: CASVLWGESGYTF
j_call: TRBJ2-6; d_call: TRBD1; clone_size: NA; v_call: TRBV7-2; cdr3_nt: TGTGCCAGCAGCAAGACCGGACAGGGCTCTGGGGCCAACGTCCTGACTTTC; cdr3_aa: CASSKTGQGSGANVLTF
j_call: TRBJ1-2; d_call: NA; clone_size: NA; v_call: TRBV28; cdr3_nt: TGTGCCAGCGGAGAACCGAGGGGGAGGGATTATGGCTACACCTTC; cdr3_aa: CASGEPRGRDYGYTF
j_call: TRBJ2-5; d_call: NA; clone_size: NA; v_call: TRBV2; cdr3_nt: TGTGCCAGCAGGGACTGGAGTGAAGAGACCCAGTACTTC; cdr3_aa: CASRDWSEETQYF
j_call: TRBJ1-5; d_call: NA; clone_size: NA; v_call: TRBV4-1; cdr3_nt: TGCGCCAGCAGCCAAGATCTTAATCAGCCCCAGCATTTT; cdr3_aa: CASSQDLNQPQHF
j_call: TRBJ1-2; d_call: NA; clone_size: NA; v_call: TRBV2; cdr3_nt: TGTGCCAGCAGTGTGGGAGTTAACTATGGCTACACCTTC; cdr3_aa: CASSVGVNYGYTF
j_call: TRBJ2-1; d_call: NA; clone_size: NA; v_call: TRBV25-1; cdr3_nt: TGTGCCAGCAGTGGACTAAACAATGAGCAGTTCTTC; cdr3_aa: CASSGLNNEQFF
j_call: TRBJ1-5; d_call: NA; clone_size: NA; v_call: TRBV7-2; cdr3_nt: TGTGCCAGCAGCCAGGGTGTATTAAGCAATCAGCCCCAGCATTTT; cdr3_aa: CASSQGVLSNQPQHF
j_call: TRBJ2-2; d_call: NA; clone_size: NA; v_call: TRBV7-6; cdr3_nt: TGTGCCAGCAGCTTAGCGGGGCCTCGGATAAACACCGGGGAGCTGTTTTTT; cdr3_aa: CASSLAGPRINTGELFF
j_call: TRBJ1-1; d_call: NA; clone_size: NA; v_call: TRBV19; cdr3_nt: TGTGCCAGTAGCGCCAACAGGGCGGAACCCCGAGCTTTCTTT; cdr3_aa: CASSANRAEPRAFF
j_call: TRBJ2-1; d_call: TRBD2; clone_size: NA; v_call: TRBV6-1; cdr3_nt: TGTGCCAGCAGTGACATGCCCACACTAGCGGGGCCCTACAATGAGCAGTTCTTC; cdr3_aa: CASSDMPTLAGPYNEQFF
j_call: TRBJ1-6; d_call: NA; clone_size: NA; v_call: TRBV25-1; cdr3_nt: TGTGCCAGCAGTGAATTCGGCGGAAGCTCCTATAATTCACCCCTCCACTTT; cdr3_aa: CASSEFGGSSYNSPLHF
j_call: TRBJ1-2; d_call: NA; clone_size: NA; v_call: TRBV27; cdr3_nt: TGTGCCAGCAGTTTAAGATGGCCTAACTATGGCTACACCTTC; cdr3_aa: CASSLRWPNYGYTF
j_call: TRBJ1-2; d_call: TRBD1; clone_size: once; v_call: TRBV29-1; cdr3_nt: TGCAGCGTTGAGTCAGGGACAGGGGTTTATGGCTACACCTTC; cdr3_aa: CSVESGTGVYGYTF
j_call: TRBJ1-2; d_call: NA; clone_size: NA; v_call: TRBV6-5; cdr3_nt: TGTGCCAGCAGTTCCACACAGGGCTATGGCTACACCTTC; cdr3_aa: CASSSTQGYGYTF
j_call: TRBJ1-6; d_call: TRBD1; clone_size: NA; v_call: TRBV7-2; cdr3_nt: TGTGCCAGCAGCATCGGGACAGGCCAGAATTCACCCCTCCACTTT; cdr3_aa: CASSIGTGQNSPLHF
j_call: TRBJ1-5; d_call: TRBD1; clone_size: NA; v_call: TRBV2; cdr3_nt: TGTGCCAGCAGTGGGCAGGGGGACAATCAGCCCCAGCATTTT; cdr3_aa: CASSGQGDNQPQHF
j_call: TRBJ2-3; d_call: TRBD1; clone_size: NA; v_call: TRBV5-1; cdr3_nt: TGCGCCAGCAGGGCCGACAGGGGGCCAGATACGCAGTATTTT; cdr3_aa: CASRADRGPDTQYF